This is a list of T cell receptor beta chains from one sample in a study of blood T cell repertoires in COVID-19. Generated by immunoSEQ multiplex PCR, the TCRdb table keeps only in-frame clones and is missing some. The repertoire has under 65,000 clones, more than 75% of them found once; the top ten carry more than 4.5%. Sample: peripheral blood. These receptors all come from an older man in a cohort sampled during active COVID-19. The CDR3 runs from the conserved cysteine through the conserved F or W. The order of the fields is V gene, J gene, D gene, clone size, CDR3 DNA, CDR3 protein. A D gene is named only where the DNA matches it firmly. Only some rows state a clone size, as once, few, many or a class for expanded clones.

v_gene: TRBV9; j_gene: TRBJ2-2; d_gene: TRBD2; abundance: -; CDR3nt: TGTGCCAGCAGCGTACGGGAGGGAGGAAACACCGGGGAGCTGTTTTTT; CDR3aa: CASSVREGGNTGELFF
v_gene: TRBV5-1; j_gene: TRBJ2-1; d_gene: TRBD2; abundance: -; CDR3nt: TGCGCCAGCAGCACCGGGGCTAGCGGGGGGGCAAGTGAGCAGTTCTTC; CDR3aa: CASSTGASGGASEQFF
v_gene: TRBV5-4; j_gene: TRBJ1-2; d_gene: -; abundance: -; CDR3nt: TGTGCCAGCAGCTTGGCTGAGGGTTGGGCTGGCTACACCTTC; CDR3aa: CASSLAEGWAGYTF
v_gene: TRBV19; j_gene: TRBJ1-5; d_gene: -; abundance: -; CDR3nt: TGTGCCAGTAGTGCCCAACAGGGAAATCAGCCCCAGCATTTT; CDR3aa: CASSAQQGNQPQHF
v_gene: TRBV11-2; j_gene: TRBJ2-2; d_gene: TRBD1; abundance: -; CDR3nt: TGTGCCAGCAGCCTCGGACAGGGGGCGAGCGGGGAGCTGTTTTTT; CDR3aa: CASSLGQGASGELFF
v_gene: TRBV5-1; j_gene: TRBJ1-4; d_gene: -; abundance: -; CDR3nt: TGCGCCAGCAGCTTGGGACAGCCGCTAATCAATGAAAAACTGTTTTTT; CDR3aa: CASSLGQPLINEKLFF
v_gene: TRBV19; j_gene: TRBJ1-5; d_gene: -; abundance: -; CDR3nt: TGTGCCAGTACCTTAGGGGCACAAATTAATCAGCCCCAGCATTTT; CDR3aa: CASTLGAQINQPQHF
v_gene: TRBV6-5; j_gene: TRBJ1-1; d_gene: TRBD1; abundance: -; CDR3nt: TGTGCCAGCAGTTTTTCCGTGGGACAGGGGGGCCCTGAAGCTTTCTTT; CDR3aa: CASSFSVGQGGPEAFF
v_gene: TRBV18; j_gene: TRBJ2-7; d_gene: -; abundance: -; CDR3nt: TGTGCCAGCTCACCACCGGGGGGGGCGTTCGACGAGCAGTACTTC; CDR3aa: CASSPPGGAFDEQYF
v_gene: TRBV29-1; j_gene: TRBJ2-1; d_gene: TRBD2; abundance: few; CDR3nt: TGCAGCGTTGACACTAGCGGGGTGGGGGAAATGAGGCAGTTCTTC; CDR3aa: CSVDTSGVGEMRQFF
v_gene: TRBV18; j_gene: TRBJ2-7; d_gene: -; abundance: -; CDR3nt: TGTGCCAGCTCACTAGAAACCTTTGGCGAGCAGTACTTC; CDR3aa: CASSLETFGEQYF
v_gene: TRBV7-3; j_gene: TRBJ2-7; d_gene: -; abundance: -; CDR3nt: TGTGCCAGCAGCTTAAACGGTTACGAGCAGTACTTC; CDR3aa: CASSLNGYEQYF
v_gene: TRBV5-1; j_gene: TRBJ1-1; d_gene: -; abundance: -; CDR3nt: TGCGCCAGCAGGCCACAGGAAATGAACACTGAAGCTTTCTTT; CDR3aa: CASRPQEMNTEAFF
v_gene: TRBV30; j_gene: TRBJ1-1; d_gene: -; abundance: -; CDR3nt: TGTGCCTGGAGTGTAGCGCGGCGGGATAAACCCGCCATGAACACTGAAGCTTTCTTT; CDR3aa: CAWSVARRDKPAMNTEAFF
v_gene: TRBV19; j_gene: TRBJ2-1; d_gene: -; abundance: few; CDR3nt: TGTGCCAGTAGTGGCTACGGGGGCAATGAGCAGTTCTTC; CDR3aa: CASSGYGGNEQFF
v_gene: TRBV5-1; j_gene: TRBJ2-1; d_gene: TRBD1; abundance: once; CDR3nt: TGCGCCAGCAGCTTGGGGGACAGGGAGGTGGGTGAGCAGTTCTTC; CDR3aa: CASSLGDREVGEQFF
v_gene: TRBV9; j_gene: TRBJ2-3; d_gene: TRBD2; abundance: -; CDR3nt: TGTGCCAGCAGCGTAGAGGGGAGCGGGGCCGGGGGAGATACGCAGTATTTT; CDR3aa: CASSVEGSGAGGDTQYF
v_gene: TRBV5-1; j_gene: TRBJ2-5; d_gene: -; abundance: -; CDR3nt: TGCGCCAGCAGCACCGATGGACAGTACCAAGAGACCCAGTACTTC; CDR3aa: CASSTDGQYQETQYF
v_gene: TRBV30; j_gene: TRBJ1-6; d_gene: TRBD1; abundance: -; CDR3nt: TGTGCCTCGGACAGGGACGAATCACCCCTCCACTTT; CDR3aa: CASDRDESPLHF
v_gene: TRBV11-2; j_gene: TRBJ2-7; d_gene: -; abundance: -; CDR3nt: TGTGCCAGCAGCTTAGCTCGGGGGAAAGTAGTCTACGAGCAGTACTTC; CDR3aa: CASSLARGKVVYEQYF
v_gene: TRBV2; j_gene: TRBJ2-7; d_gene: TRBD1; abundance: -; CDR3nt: TGTGCCAGCAGGGACAGGGGGCCTCGCTACGAGCAGTACTTC; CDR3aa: CASRDRGPRYEQYF
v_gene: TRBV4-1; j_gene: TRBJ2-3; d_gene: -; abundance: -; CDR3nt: TGCGCCAGCAGCCAAGGTATAGGACACACAGATACGCAGTATTTT; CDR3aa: CASSQGIGHTDTQYF
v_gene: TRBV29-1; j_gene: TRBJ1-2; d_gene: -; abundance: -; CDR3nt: TGCAGCGATATGACAGCAGCTAACTATGGCTACACCTTC; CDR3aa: CSDMTAANYGYTF
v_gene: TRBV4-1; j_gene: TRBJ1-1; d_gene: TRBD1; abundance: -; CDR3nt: TGCGCCAGCAGCCAGACGAGGACAGGACGGAACACTGAAGCTTTCTTT; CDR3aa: CASSQTRTGRNTEAFF
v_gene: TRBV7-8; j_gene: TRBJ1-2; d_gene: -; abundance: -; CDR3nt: TGTGCCAGCAGCTTAGCGCTGGGGGGGGTGAATGGCTACACCTTC; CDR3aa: CASSLALGGVNGYTF
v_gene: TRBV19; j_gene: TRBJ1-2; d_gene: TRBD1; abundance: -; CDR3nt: TGTGCCAGTAGTCATCGGGACAGTGGCTACACCTTC; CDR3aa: CASSHRDSGYTF
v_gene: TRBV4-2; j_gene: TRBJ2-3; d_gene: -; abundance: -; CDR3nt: TGTGCCAGCAGCCAAGTAGTGGTAGGGGGCACAGATACGCAGTATTTT; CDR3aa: CASSQVVVGGTDTQYF
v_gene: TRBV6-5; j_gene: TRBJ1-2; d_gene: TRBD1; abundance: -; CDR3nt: TGTGCCAGTGGGACAGGGGGAGGATATAACTATGGCTACACCTTC; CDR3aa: CASGTGGGYNYGYTF
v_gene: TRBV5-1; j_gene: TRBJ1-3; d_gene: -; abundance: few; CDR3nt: TGCGCCAGCAGCTTGACAGGGAAAGGAGGAAACACCATATATTTT; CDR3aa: CASSLTGKGGNTIYF
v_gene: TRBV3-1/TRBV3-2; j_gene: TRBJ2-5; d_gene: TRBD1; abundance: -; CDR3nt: TGTGCCAGCAGCCAATCGACAGGGGAAGAGACCCAGTACTTC; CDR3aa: CASSQSTGEETQYF
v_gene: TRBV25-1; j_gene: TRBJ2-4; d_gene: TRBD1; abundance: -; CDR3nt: TGTGCCAGCAGTGGAGGGACAGGTAATGCGAACATTCAGTACTTC; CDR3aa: CASSGGTGNANIQYF
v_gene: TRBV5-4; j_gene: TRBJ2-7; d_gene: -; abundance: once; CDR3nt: TGTGCCAGCAGCTTGGGAGCCTACGAGCAGTACTTC; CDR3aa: CASSLGAYEQYF
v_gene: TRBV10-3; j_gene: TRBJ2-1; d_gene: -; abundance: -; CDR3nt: TGTGCCATCAGTGAGTTAGGAGGGCTCACCTACAATGAGCAGTTCTTC; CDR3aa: CAISELGGLTYNEQFF
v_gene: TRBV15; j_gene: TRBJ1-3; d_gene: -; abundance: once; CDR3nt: TGTGCCACCAGCAAAGACAGGTTGCCCTCTGGAAACACCATATATTTT; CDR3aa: CATSKDRLPSGNTIYF
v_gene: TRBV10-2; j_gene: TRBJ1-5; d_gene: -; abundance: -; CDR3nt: TGCGCCAGCAGTGAGTCGGAGCAGGGAAGACATCAGCCCCAGCATTTT; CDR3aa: CASSESEQGRHQPQHF
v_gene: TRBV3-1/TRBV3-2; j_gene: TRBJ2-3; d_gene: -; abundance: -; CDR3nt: TGTGCCAGCAGCCAAGGGCCGCTGAGCACAGATACGCAGTATTTT; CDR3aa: CASSQGPLSTDTQYF
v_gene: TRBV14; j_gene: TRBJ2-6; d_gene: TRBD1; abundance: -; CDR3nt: TGTGCCAGCAGCCCGACAGGGGCTGGGGCCAACGTCCTGACTTTC; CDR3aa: CASSPTGAGANVLTF
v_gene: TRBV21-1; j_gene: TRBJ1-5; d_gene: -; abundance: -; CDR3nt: TGTGCCAGCAGCAATCTTGTCTGGGACAGGGGTAATCAGCCCCAGCATTTT; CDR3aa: CASSNLVWDRGNQPQHF
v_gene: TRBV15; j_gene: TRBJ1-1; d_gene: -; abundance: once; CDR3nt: TGTGCCACCAGCAGAGGGCAGGGCATTGGGAACACTGAAGCTTTCTTT; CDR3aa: CATSRGQGIGNTEAFF
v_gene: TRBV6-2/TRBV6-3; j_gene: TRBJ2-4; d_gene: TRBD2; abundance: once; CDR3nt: TGTGCCAGCAGTTACTTCCCTAGGTCTAGCGGGGCGTTCCATGGATACTTC; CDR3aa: CASSYFPRSSGAFHGYF
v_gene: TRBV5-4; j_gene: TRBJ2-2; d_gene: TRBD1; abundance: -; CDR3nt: TGTGCCAGCAGCCTACCGGGACAGGGGGCCATCGGGGAGCTGTTTTTT; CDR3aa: CASSLPGQGAIGELFF
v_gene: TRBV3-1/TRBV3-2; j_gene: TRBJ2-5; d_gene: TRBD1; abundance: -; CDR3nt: TGTGCCAGCAGCCAAAGAGACAGGGTAACCCAGTACTTC; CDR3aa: CASSQRDRVTQYF
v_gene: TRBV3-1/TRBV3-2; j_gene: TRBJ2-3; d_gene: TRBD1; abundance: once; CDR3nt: TGTGCCAGCAGCCAAGGAGGGACAGGCACAGATACGCAGTATTTT; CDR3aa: CASSQGGTGTDTQYF
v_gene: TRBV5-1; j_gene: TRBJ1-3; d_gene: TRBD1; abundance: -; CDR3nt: TGCGCCAGCAGCTTGGGGGGACAGAATACTGGAAACACCATATATTTT; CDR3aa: CASSLGGQNTGNTIYF
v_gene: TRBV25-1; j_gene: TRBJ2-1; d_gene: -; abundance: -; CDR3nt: TGTGCCAGCAGTGAAGCAGCGGCAAGCTCCTACAATGAGCAGTTCTTC; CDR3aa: CASSEAAASSYNEQFF
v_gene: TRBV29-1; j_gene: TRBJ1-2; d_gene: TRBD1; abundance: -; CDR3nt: TGCAGCGTTGAAGAATGGCAGGGGGCCTTTGGGGGCTACACCTTC; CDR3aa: CSVEEWQGAFGGYTF
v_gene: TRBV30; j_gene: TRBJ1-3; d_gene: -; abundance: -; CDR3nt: TGTGCCTGGAGTGTCGGCGGGGCTGGAAACACCATATATTTT; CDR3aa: CAWSVGGAGNTIYF
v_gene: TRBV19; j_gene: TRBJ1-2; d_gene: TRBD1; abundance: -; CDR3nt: TGTGCCAGTAGCTCGACAGGGGGCGGCTATGGCTACACCTTC; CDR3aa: CASSSTGGGYGYTF
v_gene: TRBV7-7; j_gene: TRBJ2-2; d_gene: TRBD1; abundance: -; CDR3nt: TGTGCTAGCAGCCGACAGGGACACGGGGAGCTGTTTTTT; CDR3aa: CASSRQGHGELFF
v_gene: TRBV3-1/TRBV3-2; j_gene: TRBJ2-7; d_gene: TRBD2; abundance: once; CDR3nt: TGTGCCAGCAGCTCTTCTACTAGCGGGGGACCCTACGAGCAGTACTTC; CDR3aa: CASSSSTSGGPYEQYF
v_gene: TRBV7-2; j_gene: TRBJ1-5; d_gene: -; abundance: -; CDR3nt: TGTGCCAGCAGCTTAGGCTCAATGGCAAATCAGCCCCAGCATTTT; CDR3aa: CASSLGSMANQPQHF
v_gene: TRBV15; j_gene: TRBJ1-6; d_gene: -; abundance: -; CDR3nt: TGTGCCACCAGCAGAGGGCAGCGGGTGCCACCCCTCCACTTT; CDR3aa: CATSRGQRVPPLHF
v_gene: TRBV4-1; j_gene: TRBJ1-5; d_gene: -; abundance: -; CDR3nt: TGCGCCAGCAGCCTGATCCCGGGGAATGATCAGCCCCAGCATTTT; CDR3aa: CASSLIPGNDQPQHF